This T cell receptor (beta chain) was sequenced for a study of OX40 agonist ivuxolimab in advanced cancers. This clone appeared once. Germline values: CDR1 SGHRS, CDR2 YFSETQ. This CDR3 comprises 14 residues. The ends were cut back, 4 bases at V and 0 bases at J, with 9 bases in the middle. Profiled with immunoSEQ multiplex PCR; TCRdb holds only in-frame clones, not every one. The data contain tens of thousands of clones, approximately 90% of them singletons. The TCR sequence derives from an adult with an advanced solid tumor such as melanoma, head and neck, liver or kidney cancer. The sequences come from CD4+ or CD8+ T cells sorted from blood, collected in a trial of the OX40 agonist ivuxolimab. The rearrangement links TRBV5-1 to TRBJ2-3, with D uncertain. Here the CDR3 reads CASSVITSTDTQYF. Here the CDR3 DNA reads TGCGCCAGCAGCGTCATTACTAGCACAGATACGCAGTATTTT. Full variable domain (rest looked up from reference TRBV5-1 and TRBJ2-3): KAGVTQTPRYLIKTRGQQVTLSCSPISGHRSVSWYQQTPGQGLQFLFEYFSETQRNKGNFPGRFSGRQFSNSRSEMNVSTLELGDSALYLCASSVITSTDTQYFGPGTRLTVL.